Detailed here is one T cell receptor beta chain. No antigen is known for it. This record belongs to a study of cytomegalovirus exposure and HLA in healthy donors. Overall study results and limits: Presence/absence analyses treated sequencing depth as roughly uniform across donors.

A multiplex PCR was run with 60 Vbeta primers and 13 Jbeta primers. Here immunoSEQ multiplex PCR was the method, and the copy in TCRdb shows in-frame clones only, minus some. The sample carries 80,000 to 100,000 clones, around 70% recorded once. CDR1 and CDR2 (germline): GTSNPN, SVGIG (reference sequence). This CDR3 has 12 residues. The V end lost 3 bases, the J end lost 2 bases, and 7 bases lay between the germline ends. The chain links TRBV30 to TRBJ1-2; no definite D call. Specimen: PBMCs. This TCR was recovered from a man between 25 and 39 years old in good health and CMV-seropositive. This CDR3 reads CAWSPGNYGYTF. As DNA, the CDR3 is TGTGCCTGGAGCCCGGGAAACTATGGCTACACCTTC.